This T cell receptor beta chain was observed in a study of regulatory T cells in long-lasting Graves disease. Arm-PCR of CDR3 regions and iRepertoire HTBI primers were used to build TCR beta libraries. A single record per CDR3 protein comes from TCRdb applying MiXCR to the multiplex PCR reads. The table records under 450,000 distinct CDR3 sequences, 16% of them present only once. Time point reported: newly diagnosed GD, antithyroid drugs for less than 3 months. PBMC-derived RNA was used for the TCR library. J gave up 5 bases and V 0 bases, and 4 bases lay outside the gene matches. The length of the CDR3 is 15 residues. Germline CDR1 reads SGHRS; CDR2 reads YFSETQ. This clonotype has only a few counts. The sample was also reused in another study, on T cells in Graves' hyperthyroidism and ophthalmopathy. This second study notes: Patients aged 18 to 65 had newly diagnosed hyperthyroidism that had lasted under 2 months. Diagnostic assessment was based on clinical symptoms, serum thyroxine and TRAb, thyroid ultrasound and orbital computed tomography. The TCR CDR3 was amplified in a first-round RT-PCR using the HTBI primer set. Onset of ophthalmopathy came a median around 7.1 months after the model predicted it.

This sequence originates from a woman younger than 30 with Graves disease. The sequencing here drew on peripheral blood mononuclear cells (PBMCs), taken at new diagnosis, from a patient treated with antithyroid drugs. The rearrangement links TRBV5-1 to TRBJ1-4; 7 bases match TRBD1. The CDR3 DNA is TGCGCCAGCAGCTTGGGGACAGGAAGAAATGAAAAACTGTTTTTT. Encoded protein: CASSLGTGRNEKLFF.